The clone carrying this T cell receptor beta chain was found a few times. The data were obtained in a study of T cell clonotyping in hematopoietic cell transplantation. The germline V gene has CDR1 LNHDA and CDR2 SQIVND (reference sequence). CDR3 length: 15 residues. Trimming cost V 4 bases and J 2 bases; bases outside gene matches: 7. TCRdb keeps only in-frame clones here, not all; method: immunoSEQ multiplex PCR. The table has 15,000 to 20,000 clones, approximately 61% seen once. The sequence derives from a male patient in his forties or fifties who had an allogeneic stem cell transplant from an unrelated donor, so T cells may come from the graft donor. Some clones in this sample may be carry-over from other donors' samples. The chain links TRBV19 to TRBJ2-7, with 8 bases aligning to TRBD1. This specimen consisted of PBMCs, obtained 30 days after allogeneic stem cell transplant. The CDR3 coding sequence is TGTGCCAGTAGTAGGACAGGGCAGAACCCCTACGAGCAGTACTTC. This translates into CASSRTGQNPYEQYF.